Listed below are T cell receptor beta chains from one sample, sequenced in a study of radiotherapy plus CTLA-4 blockade in lung cancer. Sequencing used immunoSEQ multiplex PCR; TCRdb keeps in-frame clones, though not all of them. The repertoire has around 82,000 clones, approximately 86% of them found once; the top ten carry approximately 15%. Source: peripheral blood, taken from a patient treated with radiotherapy plus ipilimumab. These TCRs come from a human donor with non-small cell lung cancer that progressed on radiotherapy plus ipilimumab. Each CDR3 is given with its conserved first and last residue. The D gene is left open where the match is weak. Size tells how often a clone was seen (once, few, many) or the class of an expanded clone, and some rows leave it out.

>TRBV6-5|NA|TRBJ2-2|NA
TGTGCCAGCAGTTACGGACAGGCGGGGTCCGGGGAGCTGTTTTTT
CASSYGQAGSGELFF
>TRBV6-5|NA|TRBJ2-1|NA
TGTGCCACCCATAGTGGGGGCGTTGGGAATGAGCAGTTCTTC
CATHSGGVGNEQFF
>TRBV30|NA|TRBJ1-2|NA
TGTGCCTGGAGAGCTACAGGGAACTATGGCTACACCTTC
CAWRATGNYGYTF
>TRBV9|TRBD1|TRBJ1-2|NA
TGTGCCAGCAACCCCGGACAGGTCCCTAGCTATGGCTACACCTTC
CASNPGQVPSYGYTF
>TRBV6-1|NA|TRBJ1-5|NA
TGTGCCAGCGGGCAGGAAACTCATCAGCCCCAGCATTTT
CASGQETHQPQHF
>TRBV4-2|NA|TRBJ2-7|NA
TGTGCCAGCAGCCTAGCGGAGGGGGGATACGAGCAGTACTTC
CASSLAEGGYEQYF
>TRBV18|NA|TRBJ2-2|NA
TGTGCCAGCTCACCAGTGACCACGGGTAGCACCGGGGAGCTGTTTTTT
CASSPVTTGSTGELFF
>TRBV28|NA|TRBJ1-5|NA
TGTGCCAGCAGTTTTCCAGTGGGAGGGCCCCAGCATTTT
CASSFPVGGPQHF
>TRBV29-1|NA|TRBJ2-7|NA
TGCAGCGTTGATCGGTCCCACCGCAGCTCCTACGAGCAGTACTTC
CSVDRSHRSSYEQYF
>TRBV7-9|NA|TRBJ2-5|NA
TGTGCCAGCACAAACCAGGGGCTGCAAGAGACCCAGTACTTC
CASTNQGLQETQYF
>TRBV6-1|NA|TRBJ1-6|once
TGTGCCAGCACCAGCTATAATTCACCCCTCCACTTT
CASTSYNSPLHF
>TRBV4-3|NA|TRBJ2-2|NA
TGCGCCAGCAGCCAAGAGGTGGGGGCCACCGGGGAGCTGTTTTTT
CASSQEVGATGELFF
>TRBV5-4|NA|TRBJ1-2|NA
TGTGCCAGCAGCTTGGACGGACAAGACTATGGCTACACCTTC
CASSLDGQDYGYTF
>TRBV19|NA|TRBJ2-3|NA
TGTGCCAGTGCACGGACAGAGAACACAGATACGCAGTATTTT
CASARTENTDTQYF
>TRBV5-6|NA|TRBJ2-1|NA
TGTGCCAGCAGGCCACAGGGATGGGGAAACAATGAGCAGTTCTTC
CASRPQGWGNNEQFF
>TRBV6-1|NA|TRBJ1-5|NA
TGTGCCGGCAGTGGGAGTATCAATCAGCCCCAGCATTTT
CAGSGSINQPQHF
>TRBV6-4|NA|TRBJ1-2|NA
TGTGCCAGCAGTCCTGGGGGGACGATCAACTATGGCTACACCTTC
CASSPGGTINYGYTF
>TRBV15|NA|TRBJ2-7|NA
TGTGCCACCAGCAACTTGGCAGGCGAGCAGTACTTC
CATSNLAGEQYF
>TRBV18|TRBD1|TRBJ2-2|few
TGTGCCAGCTCACCACAGGGGGCGTCCGGGGAGCTGTTTTTT
CASSPQGASGELFF
>TRBV10-3|NA|TRBJ2-1|NA
TGTGCCATCAGTGACGTAGGACTAAGCTCCTACAATGAGCAGTTCTTC
CAISDVGLSSYNEQFF
>TRBV4-2|NA|TRBJ2-7|NA
TGTGCCAGCAGCCAAGAAGGGACCCCCTACGAGCAGTACTTC
CASSQEGTPYEQYF
>TRBV28|NA|TRBJ1-2|once
TGTGCCAGCAGCGGAGGGGGTGGAGACTATGGCTACACCTTC
CASSGGGGDYGYTF
>TRBV7-2|NA|TRBJ2-7|once
TGTGCCAGCAGCCCCCGGGACCGACTACGGATGGGCTACGAGCAGTACTTC
CASSPRDRLRMGYEQYF
>TRBV10-3|TRBD2|TRBJ2-1|NA
TGTGCCATCAGTGATGGTGTAGCGGGAGCGGGGGAGCAGTTCTTC
CAISDGVAGAGEQFF
>TRBV9|TRBD1|TRBJ1-5|NA
TGTGCCAGCAGCAAAGACTCTACAGGGGGTAAACAGCCCCAGCATTTT
CASSKDSTGGKQPQHF
>TRBV19|NA|TRBJ2-5|NA
TGTGCCAGTAGCCGGGGGACCAAAGAGACCCAGTACTTC
CASSRGTKETQYF
>TRBV18|NA|TRBJ1-3|few
TGTGCCAGCTCATCCGGACAGAGTGGAAACACCATATATTTT
CASSSGQSGNTIYF
>TRBV9|NA|TRBJ2-2|few
TGTGCCAGCAACGTGGGTTTTAACACCGGGGAGCTGTTTTTT
CASNVGFNTGELFF
>TRBV7-2|NA|TRBJ1-3|NA
TGTGCCAGCAGCTTAACTGGACAGTCCCCTGGAAACACCATATATTTT
CASSLTGQSPGNTIYF
>TRBV7-2|NA|TRBJ1-2|NA
TGTGCCAGCAGCTTAGCGTTCGGGGCAGGGGATGACTATGGCTACACCTTC
CASSLAFGAGDDYGYTF
>TRBV29-1|NA|TRBJ1-2|NA
TGCAGCGTCCTCGGGACCCGATCAGATGGCTACACCTTC
CSVLGTRSDGYTF
>TRBV28|NA|TRBJ2-7|NA
TGTGCCAGCACTCCATTCAGGGAAACCTACGAGCAGTACTTC
CASTPFRETYEQYF
>TRBV5-4|NA|TRBJ1-1|once
TGTGCCAGCAGCTCGCGGACAGCAGTTAACACTGAAGCTTTCTTT
CASSSRTAVNTEAFF
>TRBV29-1|NA|TRBJ1-2|NA
TGCAGCGTTGGAGGGGAGGCAGGGGTCTATGGCTACACCTTC
CSVGGEAGVYGYTF
>TRBV2|NA|TRBJ1-2|once
TGTGCCAGCCGGCGCACAACAGCCGCTAACTATGGCTACACCTTC
CASRRTTAANYGYTF
>TRBV6-5|NA|TRBJ1-1|once
TGTGCCAGCAGTTGGGGGAAAGAAGCTTTCTTT
CASSWGKEAFF
>TRBV2|TRBD2|TRBJ2-3|NA
TGTGCCAGCAGTGAAAGACTAGCGGGAGGGCGTACGCAGTATTTT
CASSERLAGGRTQYF
>TRBV29-1|TRBD1|TRBJ2-3|NA
TGCAGCGCCGGGACAGGGGGACCGGATACGCAGTATTTT
CSAGTGGPDTQYF
>TRBV27|TRBD2|TRBJ2-1|NA
TGTGCCAGCAGTTTTTCCTCAGGGCTAGCGGGGGGGTACTACAATGAGCAGTTCTTC
CASSFSSGLAGGYYNEQFF
>TRBV2|NA|TRBJ2-2|once
TGTGCCAGCAGTGGCCTCGGGGGTTACAACACCGGGGAGCTGTTTTTT
CASSGLGGYNTGELFF
>TRBV11-2|NA|TRBJ2-5|NA
TGTGCCAGCAGCTTAGGAGGGGTGCAGGGAGAGACCCAGTACTTC
CASSLGGVQGETQYF
>TRBV5-1|TRBD1|TRBJ2-2|NA
TGCGCCAGCAGCTTGGGAGGACAGGGGAACACCGGGGAGCTGTTTTTT
CASSLGGQGNTGELFF
>TRBV7-2|NA|TRBJ2-7|NA
TGTGCCAGCAGCTTACCGTTCCAGGCCCACGAGCAGTACTTC
CASSLPFQAHEQYF
>TRBV10-3|TRBD1|TRBJ1-2|NA
TGTGCCATCAGGGGACAGGGGGCGGATGGCTACACCTTC
CAIRGQGADGYTF
>TRBV27|TRBD1|TRBJ1-2|NA
TGTGCCACCAGGACAGGGGGACACTATGGCTACACCTTC
CATRTGGHYGYTF
>TRBV4-1|NA|TRBJ1-5|NA
TGCGCCAGCAGCCTAGCAGGGGGCAATCAGCCCCAGCATTTT
CASSLAGGNQPQHF
>TRBV6-5|NA|TRBJ1-5|NA
TGTGCCAGCAGTTCACTACCTAGCAATCAGCCCCAGCATTTT
CASSSLPSNQPQHF
>TRBV6-4|TRBD2|TRBJ2-3|NA
TGTGCCAGCAGCCCGGGAGGGGCGACAGATACGCAGTATTTT
CASSPGGATDTQYF
>TRBV4-1|TRBD1|TRBJ1-2|NA
TGCGCCAGCAGCCAAGAGGGACAGGTGGGGCTAGGCTACACCTTC
CASSQEGQVGLGYTF
>TRBV5-8|NA|TRBJ2-7|once
TGTGCCAGCAGCCCGGGAGCCTACGAGCAGTACTTC
CASSPGAYEQYF
>TRBV6-5|NA|TRBJ2-5|NA
TGTGCCAGCAGTTACTCGACGGGGAAAGAGACCCAGTACTTC
CASSYSTGKETQYF
>TRBV6-5|TRBD1|TRBJ2-7|once
TGTGCCAGCAGTACCCTGACAGGGTCCTACGAGCAGTACTTC
CASSTLTGSYEQYF
>TRBV30|TRBD1|TRBJ1-6|once
TGTGCCTTCCGGGGCGGGACAGGGAATTCACCCCTCCACTTT
CAFRGGTGNSPLHF
>TRBV30|NA|TRBJ2-7|NA
TGTGCCTGGAGTGTACTGGGCACTGAGCAGTACTTC
CAWSVLGTEQYF
>TRBV9|TRBD1|TRBJ1-3|few
TGTGCCAGCAGCGGAGGGGGCGGAAACACCATATATTTT
CASSGGGGNTIYF
>TRBV2|NA|TRBJ1-6|NA
TGTGCCAGCAGCCCGGAACGCTTTTCACCCCTCCACTTT
CASSPERFSPLHF
>TRBV5-1|NA|TRBJ1-4|few
TGCGCTCCCGAGGTACTGTTTTTT
CAPEVLFF
>TRBV9|NA|TRBJ2-7|NA
TGTGCCAGCAGCGTAGCAGGGAACACAGACTACGAGCAGTACTTC
CASSVAGNTDYEQYF
>TRBV7-8|NA|TRBJ1-3|NA
TGTGCCAGCAGCCCATCGTGGGGGGGGCGCGGAAACACCATATATTTT
CASSPSWGGRGNTIYF